The 25 T cell receptor beta chains below all came from one sample that was sequenced in a study of blood T cell repertoires in COVID-19. Assay: immunoSEQ multiplex PCR; the TCRdb copy retains only in-frame clones and omits some. The sample yields more than 150,000 clones, nearly 90% seen once. The sequencing input was peripheral blood. These receptors were collected from a man between 45 and 60 years old with acute or convalescent COVID-19.

The chain has TRBV6-2 or TRBV6-3 and TRBJ2-1; D perhaps matches TRBD1 (6 bases). Germline CDR1 and CDR2: MNHEY and SVGEGT. There are 15 residues in the CDR3. The V end lost 2 bases, the J end lost 0 bases, and 8 bases lay between the germline ends. The CDR3 loop is CASSYQGSSYNEQFF. The CDR3 DNA reads TGTGCCAGCAGTTACCAGGGGAGCTCCTACAATGAGCAGTTCTTC.

This clone occurred once. The chain couples TRBV7-3 to TRBJ2-5, with a possible D match to TRBD2 (5 bases). The ends were cut back, 4 bases at V and 3 bases at J, with 12 bases in the middle. The germline V gene has CDR1 SGHTA and CDR2 FQGTGA. The CDR3 has 14 residues. The CDR3 nucleotides read TGTGCCAGCAGCTCCGGCGGGTTGAAAGAGACCCAGTACTTC. This encodes CASSSGGLKETQYF.

The chain has TRBV7-9 and TRBJ2-5; 9 bases are shared with TRBD2. The germline V gene encodes CDR1 SEHNR and CDR2 FQNEAQ (reference sequence). The CDR3 length is 16 residues. The ends lost 5 bases at V and 2 bases at J; junction bases unmatched: 9. CDR3 in DNA: TGTGCCAGCAGCACCGGGACTAGCAGACCGCAAGAGACCCAGTACTTC. This gives the protein CASSTGTSRPQETQYF.

This clone was counted a single time. The rearrangement joins TRBV27 to TRBJ2-1, with TRBD1 matching over 11 bases. Trimming at V came to 3 bases and at J to 6 bases, leaving 4 bases not matched to a gene. Per the germline V gene, CDR1 is MNHEY and CDR2 is SMNVEV (reference sequence). The CDR3 is made up of 15 amino acids. The CDR3 bases are TGTGCCAGCAGTTTCCCCGGGACAGGGGGCAATGAGCAGTTCTTC. The encoded protein is CASSFPGTGGNEQFF.

In this sample, this clone turned up once. CDR3 amino acids: CASSYRETGFWPQHF. As DNA, the CDR3 is TGTGCCAGCAGTTACCGCGAAACAGGGTTTTGGCCCCAGCATTTT. J is TRBJ1-5 and V is TRBV6-2 or TRBV6-3; D is possibly TRBD1 (6 bases). The V end was cut by 2 bases, the J end by 9 bases, with 17 bases between. The V gene's germline CDR1 is MNHEY and CDR2 SVGEGT. This CDR3 has 15 amino acids.

Points on this clone: Different DNA sequences within this sample yield the same CDR3. The rearrangement joins TRBV5-1 to TRBJ2-2; D is possibly TRBD1 (5 bases). V shed 0 bases and J shed 0 bases, with 6 bases lying between them. The CDR3 is 15 residues long. CDR1 is SGHRS and CDR2 is YFSETQ in the germline V gene. The CDR3 protein is CASSLGQTNTGELFF. The CDR3 DNA reads as TGCGCCAGCAGCTTGGGACAGACGAACACCGGGGAGCTGTTTTTT.

This clone was observed a few times. The chain recombines TRBV7-9 with TRBJ2-2, with no clear D. Germline V gives CDR1 SEHNR, CDR2 FQNEAQ (reference sequence). V gave up 1 base and J gave up 1 base, with 13 bases separating them. This CDR3 region has 17 residues. CDR3 DNA sequence: TGTGCCAGCAGCTTAGACTTAACAGCTGGGAACACCGGGGAGCTGTTTTTT. As protein: CASSLDLTAGNTGELFF.

This chain connects TRBV27 to TRBJ2-7, with TRBD2 matching over 9 bases. The CDR3 extends over 14 amino acids. The V gene's germline CDR1 is MNHEY and CDR2 SMNVEV (reference sequence). J gave up 6 bases and V 6 bases, and 9 bases lay outside the gene matches. In nucleotides, the CDR3 is TGTGCCAGCAGGTTGGCGGGAGGGCTATCCGAGCAGTACTTC. Translating it yields CASRLAGGLSEQYF.

The V call is TRBV19, the J call TRBJ1-2, with no clear D. Germline loops: CDR1 LNHDA, CDR2 SQIVND (reference sequence). The V end was cut by 6 bases, the J end by 7 bases, with 21 bases between. This CDR3 is 15 amino acids long. CDR3 amino acids: CASRSGGAGSGGYTF. In DNA form, the CDR3 reads TGTGCCAGTAGATCCGGTGGAGCGGGATCCGGTGGCTACACCTTC.

The CDR3 DNA reads TGTGCCAGCAGGCCCTCAGGGGGCAACGAGCAGTACTTC. Amino acid sequence: CASRPSGGNEQYF. The J gene is TRBJ2-7, the V gene TRBV12-3 or TRBV12-4; 8 nucleotides agree with TRBD1. The CDR3 contains 13 residues. Trimming took 6 bases from V and 5 from J; bases not matched to a gene: 6.

The chain is built from TRBV4-3 and TRBJ2-5; the match to TRBD2 covers 14 bases. The germline gives CDR1 LGHNA, CDR2 YSLEER. J lost 5 bases, V lost 2 bases, and 4 bases had no gene match. The CDR3 spans 16 residues. The CDR3 spells CASSQSGLAGGETQYF. CDR3 in DNA: TGCGCCAGCAGCCAATCCGGACTAGCGGGGGGTGAGACCCAGTACTTC.

The chain uses TRBV25-1 and TRBJ2-5; D may be TRBD1 (6 bases). CDR1 is MGHDK and CDR2 is SYGVNS in the germline V gene. This CDR3 has 11 residues. V lost 6 bases and J lost 4, with 6 bases in between. CDR3 in DNA: TGTGCCAGCAGAGGGGGAGAGACCCAGTACTTC. Amino acids: CASRGGETQYF.

The chain carries TRBV27 and TRBJ2-3; TRBD2 matches at 9 bases. Germline CDR1 MNHEY, CDR2 SMNVEV (reference sequence). V was pared by 6 bases and J by 9 bases, with 4 bases of the junction left unmatched. The CDR3 extends over 12 amino acids. As DNA, the CDR3 is TGTGCCAGCAGGGGCGCGGGGGGGACGCAGTATTTT. Translated: CASRGAGGTQYF.

This sequence joins TRBV5-5 and TRBJ1-1; weak D call: TRBD1 (5 bases). Deletions cut 4 bases from V and 1 base from J, with 11 bases between. Germline lookup yields CDR1 SGHKS and CDR2 YYEKEE (reference sequence). This CDR3 has 14 residues. CDR3 loop: CASSARVGNTEAFF. In nucleotides, the CDR3 is TGTGCCAGCAGCGCCAGGGTTGGGAACACTGAAGCTTTCTTT. Using reference TRBV5-5 and TRBJ1-1 for the parts outside the CDR3, the full variable domain is DAGVTQSPTHLIKTRGQQVTLRCSPISGHKSVSWYQQVLGQGPQFIFQYYEKEERGRGNFPDRFSARQFPNYSSELNVNALLLGDSALYLCASSARVGNTEAFFGQGTRLTVV.

Remarks on this clone: Its ends do not fully match the called genes, so a read error is possible. The chain recombines TRBV18 with TRBJ1-5, with D tentatively TRBD1 (5 bases). In germline, CDR1 is KGHSH, CDR2 LQKENI. This CDR3 spans 15 amino acids. The CDR3 is CASSPQGHSNQPQHF. CDR3 bases: TGTGCCAGCTCCCCACAAGGACATAGCAATCAGCCCCAGCATTTT. The full variable domain, completed using reference TRBV18 and TRBJ1-5, is NAGVMQNPRHLVRRRGQEARLRCSPMKGHSHVYWYRQLPEEGLKFMVYLQKENIIDESGMPKERFSAEFPKEGPSILRIQQVVRGDSAAYFCASSPQGHSNQPQHFGDGTRLSIL.

This chain links TRBV7-9 with TRBJ2-7; no reliable D call. Germline V gene sequence: CDR1 SEHNR, CDR2 FQNEAQ (reference sequence). The CDR3 length is 11 residues. The V gene lost 3 bases and the J gene lost 6 bases, with 6 bases spanning the gap. The CDR3 bases are TGTGCCAGCAGCTTTGTCGGCGAGCAGTACTTC. Its translation is CASSFVGEQYF. The whole variable domain, filled in from reference TRBV7-9 and TRBJ2-7, reads DTGVSQNPRHKITKRGQNVTFRCDPISEHNRLYWYRQTLGQGPEFLTYFQNEAQLEKSRLLSDRFSAERPKGSFSTLEIQRTEQGDSAMYLCASSFVGEQYFGPGTRLTVT.

The chain carries TRBV6-5 and TRBJ2-1; D not resolved. The V gene lost 6 bases and the J gene lost 2 bases, with 8 bases spanning the gap. The CDR3 extends over 13 amino acids. CDR1 MNHEY and CDR2 SVGAGI come from the germline V gene. CDR3 sequence reads: CASRNTAYNEQFF. CDR3 DNA sequence: TGTGCCAGCAGAAACACAGCCTACAATGAGCAGTTCTTC.

The CDR3 DNA follows: TGTGCCACATGGGCTAGGACAGGGAGCACTGAAGCTTTCTTT. It yields the protein CATWARTGSTEAFF. V usage is TRBV28 and J usage is TRBJ1-1, with TRBD1 identical over 8 bases. This CDR3 has 14 residues. CDR1 MDHEN and CDR2 SYDVKM come from the germline V gene. Germline trimming cut 10 bases from V and 4 bases from J; bases unmatched to any gene: 11.

The V and J genes are TRBV29-1 and TRBJ1-2; 10 bases are shared with TRBD1. V trimming: 6 bases; J trimming: 7 bases; junction bases outside the gene matches: 8. The CDR3 is 13 residues long. CDR1 and CDR2 from the germline V gene are SQVTM and ANQGSEA. The CDR3 DNA reads TGCAGCGTCACCCAGACAGGGGGCCCTGGCTACACCTTC. Its protein is CSVTQTGGPGYTF.

Details on this clone: The sample has other DNA sequences that encode this CDR3 too. The chain carries TRBV19 and TRBJ1-1, with D possibly TRBD1 on 5 matching bases. V gave up 1 base and J gave up 5 bases, with 11 bases separating them. Germline assignment: CDR1 LNHDA and CDR2 SQIVND (reference sequence). This CDR3 region has 14 residues. The CDR3 DNA follows: TGTGCCAGTAGTATAGCAGGGCGGGGGACTGAAGCTTTCTTT. Encoded protein: CASSIAGRGTEAFF.

The rearrangement joins TRBV28 to TRBJ2-3, with 8 bases aligning to TRBD2. With 2 bases clipped from V and 2 bases from J, the junction kept 6 bases outside the gene matches. CDR1 and CDR2 from the germline V gene are MDHEN and SYDVKM. The CDR3 spans 16 residues. CDR3 region: CASSLSVGGVTDTQYF. The CDR3 DNA sequence: TGTGCCAGCAGTTTAAGTGTCGGGGGGGTCACAGATACGCAGTATTTT.

The J gene is TRBJ1-2, the V gene TRBV9, with 9 bases matching TRBD1. The CDR3 is made up of 19 amino acids. The germline V gene has CDR1 SGDLS and CDR2 YYNGEE. J lost 3 bases, V lost 3 bases, and 18 bases had no gene match. CDR3: CASSGTGDRESWGYYGYTF. For the CDR3, the DNA is TGTGCCAGCAGCGGGACCGGGGACAGGGAAAGTTGGGGGTACTATGGCTACACCTTC.

The chain links TRBV27 to TRBJ2-3, with TRBD2 identical over 8 bases. CDR3 size: 16 residues. Germline values: CDR1 MNHEY, CDR2 SMNVEV (reference sequence). V shed 5 bases and J 0 bases; nucleotides not matched to a gene: 7. This CDR3 is CASSPTTSGSTDTQYF. For the CDR3, the DNA is TGTGCCAGCAGTCCCACCACTAGCGGAAGCACAGATACGCAGTATTTT.

This clone was detected only a few times. This sequence joins TRBV28 and TRBJ2-2; 12 positions match TRBD2. Germline trimming cut 3 bases from V and 7 bases from J; bases unmatched to any gene: 6. The germline gives CDR1 MDHEN, CDR2 SYDVKM. CDR3 size: 16 residues. CDR3 residues: CASSFRLAGEGGELFF. CDR3 coding DNA: TGTGCCAGCAGTTTCCGACTAGCGGGAGAGGGCGGGGAGCTGTTTTTT.

The chain employs TRBV5-4 and TRBJ2-3, with D possibly TRBD1 on 6 matching bases. Trimming cost V 7 bases and J 4 bases, with 16 bases left between them. The CDR3 consists of 14 residues. CDR1 and CDR2 from the germline V gene are SGHNT and YYREEE (reference sequence). In DNA, the CDR3 is TGTGCCAGCTTTGAGGGACAATTTGCAGATACGCAGTATTTT. Its translation is CASFEGQFADTQYF.